These T cell receptor beta chains were read from a single sample in a study of T cell changes during pregnancy in multiple sclerosis. The repertoire was sequenced with immunoSEQ multiplex PCR; TCRdb's copy has only in-frame clones and lacks some. The data contain some 30,000 clones, 88% of them seen just once; the ten biggest clones take up 8.3%. The material was CD8+ T cells from peripheral blood mononuclear cells, obtained in the second trimester of pregnancy. The origin of the receptors is a female donor with multiple sclerosis, enrolled in a pregnancy study. CDR3s include the opening cysteine and the closing phenylalanine or tryptophan. A D gene is named only where the DNA matches it firmly. Clone size, where shown, is once, few, many, or a class for clones that have expanded.

TRBV15	TRBD1	-	TRBJ2-1	14	TGTGCCACCAGCGGACGACAGGGGGCGGGCGAGCAGTTCTTC	CATSGRQGAGEQFF
TRBV4-2	-	-	TRBJ2-6	16	TGTGCCAGCAGCCAAGGGGAGAGCTCTGGGGCCAACGTCCTGACTTTC	CASSQGESSGANVLTF
TRBV15	TRBD1	-	TRBJ1-6	15	TGTGCCACCAGCAGAGGAGGGACAGTTAATTCACCCCTCCACTTT	CATSRGGTVNSPLHF
TRBV7-3	-	-	TRBJ2-7	15	TGTGCCAGCAGCATCGGGGCAGGGGTTTCCTACGAGCAGTACTTC	CASSIGAGVSYEQYF
TRBV7-9	TRBD1	-	TRBJ2-2	16	TGTGCCATCTACGGACAGGGAGTTTTAAACACCGGGGAGCTGTTTTTT	CAIYGQGVLNTGELFF
TRBV15	-	-	TRBJ1-2	16	TGTGCCACCAGCAGCGTACTTCTGACAGCAAACTATGGCTACACCTTC	CATSSVLLTANYGYTF
TRBV27	TRBD2	-	TRBJ2-3	17	TGTGCCAGCAGTCCCCGGGGGGGACTAGTCCACCAAGATACGCAGTATTTT	CASSPRGGLVHQDTQYF
TRBV4-3	-	-	TRBJ1-6	16	TGCGCCAGCAGCTATCGGGGGACTTCAACGAATTCACCCCTCCACTTT	CASSYRGTSTNSPLHF
TRBV2	-	once	TRBJ2-7	13	TGTGCCAGCCGGCCTACGGAGGACTACGAGCAGTACTTC	CASRPTEDYEQYF
TRBV4-3	TRBD2	-	TRBJ2-5	17	TGCGCCAGCAGCCAAGGGTCTTGGACTAGAGGGCAAGAGACCCAGTACTTC	CASSQGSWTRGQETQYF
TRBV4-2	TRBD2	-	TRBJ2-1	16	TGTGCCAGCAGCCAAGACGGGGGGATGGCTTACAATGAGCAGTTCTTC	CASSQDGGMAYNEQFF
TRBV7-8	-	-	TRBJ2-3	14	TGTGCCAGCAGCTTGACTAGAGGCACAGATACGCAGTATTTT	CASSLTRGTDTQYF
TRBV7-6	-	-	TRBJ2-7	15	TGTGCCAGCAGCCCTTCAATGGGGCGCACCTACGAGCAGTACTTC	CASSPSMGRTYEQYF
TRBV19	TRBD2	once	TRBJ2-5	16	TGTGCCAGTAGTATAATGACTAGCGGTTACCAAGAGACCCAGTACTTC	CASSIMTSGYQETQYF
TRBV9	TRBD2	-	TRBJ2-1	15	TGTGCCAGCAGCGCCGGGGGGGCCGAATTGAATGAGCAGTTCTTC	CASSAGGAELNEQFF
TRBV27	-	once	TRBJ1-1	14	TGTGCCAGCAGCAGGTTGGGGAGGAACACTGAAGCTTTCTTT	CASSRLGRNTEAFF
TRBV13	TRBD2	-	TRBJ2-1	15	TGTGCCAGCAGCGGCGGGGGGCCCGGTCGCAATGAGCAGTTCTTC	CASSGGGPGRNEQFF
TRBV2	-	-	TRBJ1-6	16	TGTGCCAGCAGAGGGGAGGGGAGCTCCTATAATTCACCCCTCCACTTT	CASRGEGSSYNSPLHF
TRBV6-5	-	-	TRBJ1-1	15	TGTGCCAGCAGTGTATCCGGGACATCGAACACTGAAGCTTTCTTT	CASSVSGTSNTEAFF
TRBV7-9	TRBD1	-	TRBJ1-6	15	TGTGCCAGCAGCTCCGTCAACAGGGGGCAATCACCCCTCCACTTT	CASSSVNRGQSPLHF
TRBV9	TRBD2	once	TRBJ2-7	14	TGTGCCAGCAGCTTTAGGGGAGGGGACGGGGAGCAGTACTTC	CASSFRGGDGEQYF
TRBV4-3	TRBD1	-	TRBJ1-4	20	TGCGCCAGCAGCCAAGTAGAGGGACAGGGTGTGGAGGACCCTAATGAAAAACTGTTTTTT	CASSQVEGQGVEDPNEKLFF
TRBV4-3	-	-	TRBJ2-4	13	TGCGCCAGCAGCCAAGATTTAGAAAACATTCAGTACTTC	CASSQDLENIQYF
TRBV28	-	-	TRBJ2-1	13	TGTGCCAGCAGTTTATCAGGGGGGCTTGAGCAGTTCTTC	CASSLSGGLEQFF
TRBV5-6	TRBD2	-	TRBJ2-3	15	TGTGCCAGCAGCTTAGCGGGGGGGCCGCCAGATACGCAGTATTTT	CASSLAGGPPDTQYF
TRBV15	-	-	TRBJ1-4	16	TGTGCCACCAGCACGAGGATAGGGCGGGTGGGTGAAAAACTGTTTTTT	CATSTRIGRVGEKLFF
TRBV6-5	-	-	TRBJ1-1	13	TGTGCCAGCAGTTACTCTGAGGGCATTAGAGCTTTCTTT	CASSYSEGIRAFF
TRBV28	TRBD1	-	TRBJ1-1	14	TGTGCCAGCAGTAGGGACAGCTACTACACTGAAGCTTTCTTT	CASSRDSYYTEAFF
TRBV5-6	TRBD1	-	TRBJ1-2	14	TGTGCCAGCAGCTTGGAACAGGGGGCGCGAGGCTACACCTTC	CASSLEQGARGYTF